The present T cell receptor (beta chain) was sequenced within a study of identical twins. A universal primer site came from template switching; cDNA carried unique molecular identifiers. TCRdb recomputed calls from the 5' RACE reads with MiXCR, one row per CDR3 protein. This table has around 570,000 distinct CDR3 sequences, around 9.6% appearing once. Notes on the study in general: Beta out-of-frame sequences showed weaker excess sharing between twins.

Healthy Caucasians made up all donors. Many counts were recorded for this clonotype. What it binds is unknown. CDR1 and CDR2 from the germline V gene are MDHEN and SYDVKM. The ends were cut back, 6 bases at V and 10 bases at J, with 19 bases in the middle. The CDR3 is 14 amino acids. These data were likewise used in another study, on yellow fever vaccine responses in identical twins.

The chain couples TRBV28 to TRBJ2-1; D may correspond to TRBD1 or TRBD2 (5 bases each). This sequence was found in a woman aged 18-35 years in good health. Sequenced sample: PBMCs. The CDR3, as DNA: TGTGCCAGCAGGAAAATGATGGCCTGGGGGGAGCAGTTCTTC. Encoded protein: CASRKMMAWGEQFF.